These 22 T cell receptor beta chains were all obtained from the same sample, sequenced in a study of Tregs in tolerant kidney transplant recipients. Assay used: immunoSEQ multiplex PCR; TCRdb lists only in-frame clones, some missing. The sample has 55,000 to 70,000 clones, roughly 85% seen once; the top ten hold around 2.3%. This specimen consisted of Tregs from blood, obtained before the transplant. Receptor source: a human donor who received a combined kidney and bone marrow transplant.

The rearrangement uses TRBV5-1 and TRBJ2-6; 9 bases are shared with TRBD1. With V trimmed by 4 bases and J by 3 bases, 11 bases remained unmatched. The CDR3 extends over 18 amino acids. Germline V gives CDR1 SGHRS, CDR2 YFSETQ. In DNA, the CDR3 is TGCGCCAGCAGCCCTGGGACAGGGCCGAAGCTTGGGGCCAACGTCCTGACTTTC. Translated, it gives CASSPGTGPKLGANVLTF.

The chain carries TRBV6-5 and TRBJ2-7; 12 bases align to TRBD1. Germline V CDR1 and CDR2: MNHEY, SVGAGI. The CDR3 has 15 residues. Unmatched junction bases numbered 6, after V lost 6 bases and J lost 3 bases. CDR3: CASSHRDRGLYEQYF. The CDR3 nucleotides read TGTGCCAGCAGCCACCGGGACAGGGGGCTCTACGAGCAGTACTTC.

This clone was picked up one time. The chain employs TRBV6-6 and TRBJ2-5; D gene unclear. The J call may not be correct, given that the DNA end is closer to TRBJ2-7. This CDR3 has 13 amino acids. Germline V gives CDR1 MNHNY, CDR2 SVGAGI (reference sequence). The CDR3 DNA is TGTGCCAGCAGTTACTCCAGTTCCTACGAGCAGTACTTC. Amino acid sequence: CASSYSSSYEQYF.

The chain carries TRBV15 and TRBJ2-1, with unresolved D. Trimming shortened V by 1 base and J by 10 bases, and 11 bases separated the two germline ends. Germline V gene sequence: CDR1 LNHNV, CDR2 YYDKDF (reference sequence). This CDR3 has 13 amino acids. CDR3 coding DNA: TGTGCCACCAGCAGAGGATCCGGTGAGGAGCAGTTCTTC. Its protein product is CATSRGSGEEQFF.

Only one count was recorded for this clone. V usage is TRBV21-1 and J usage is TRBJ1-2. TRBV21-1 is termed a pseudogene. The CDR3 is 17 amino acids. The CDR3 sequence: CASSKGRDLTVNYGYTF. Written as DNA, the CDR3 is TGTGCCAGCAGCAAAGGGAGGGATTTGACAGTTAACTATGGCTACACCTTC.

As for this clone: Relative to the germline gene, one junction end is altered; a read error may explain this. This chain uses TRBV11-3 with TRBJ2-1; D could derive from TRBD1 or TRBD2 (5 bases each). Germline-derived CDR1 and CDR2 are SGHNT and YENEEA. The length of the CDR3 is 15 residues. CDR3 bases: TGTGCCAGCAGCTTAGACTCCGGGGCCTATAATGAGCAGTTCTTC. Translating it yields CASSLDSGAYNEQFF.

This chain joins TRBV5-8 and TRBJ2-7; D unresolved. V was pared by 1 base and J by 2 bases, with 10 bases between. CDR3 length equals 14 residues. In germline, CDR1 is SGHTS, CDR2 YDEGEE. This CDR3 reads CASSLHSPAYEQYF. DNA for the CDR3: TGTGCCAGCAGCTTGCACTCGCCAGCCTACGAGCAGTACTTC.

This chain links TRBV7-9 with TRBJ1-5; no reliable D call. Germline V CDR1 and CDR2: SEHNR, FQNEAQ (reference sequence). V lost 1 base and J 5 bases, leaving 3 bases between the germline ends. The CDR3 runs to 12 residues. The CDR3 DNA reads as TGTGCCAGCAGCTTAGGCCATCAGCCCCAGCATTTT. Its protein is CASSLGHQPQHF.

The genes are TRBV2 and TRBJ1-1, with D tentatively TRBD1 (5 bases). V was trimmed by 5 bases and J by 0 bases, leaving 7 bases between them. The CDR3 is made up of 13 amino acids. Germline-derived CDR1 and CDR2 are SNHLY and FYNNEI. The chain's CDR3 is CASSRDLNTEAFF. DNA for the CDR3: TGTGCCAGCAGTCGGGACTTGAACACTGAAGCTTTCTTT.

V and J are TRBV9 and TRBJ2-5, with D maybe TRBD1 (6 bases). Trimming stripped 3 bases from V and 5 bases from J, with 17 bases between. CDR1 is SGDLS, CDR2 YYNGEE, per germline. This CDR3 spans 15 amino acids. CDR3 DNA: TGTGCCAGCAGCGCCGCTACAGGGATGGGCGAGACCCAGTACTTC. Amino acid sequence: CASSAATGMGETQYF. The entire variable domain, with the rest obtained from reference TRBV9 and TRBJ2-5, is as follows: DSGVTQTPKHLITATGQRVTLRCSPRSGDLSVYWYQQSLDQGLQFLIQYYNGEERAKGNILERFSAQQFPDLHSELNLSSLELGDSALYFCASSAATGMGETQYFGPGTRLLVL.

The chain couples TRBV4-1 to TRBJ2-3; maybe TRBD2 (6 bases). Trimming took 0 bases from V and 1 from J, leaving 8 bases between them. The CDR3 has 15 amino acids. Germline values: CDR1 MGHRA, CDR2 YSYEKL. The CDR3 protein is CASSQELARTDTQYF. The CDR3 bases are TGCGCCAGCAGCCAAGAACTAGCCCGCACAGATACGCAGTATTTT.

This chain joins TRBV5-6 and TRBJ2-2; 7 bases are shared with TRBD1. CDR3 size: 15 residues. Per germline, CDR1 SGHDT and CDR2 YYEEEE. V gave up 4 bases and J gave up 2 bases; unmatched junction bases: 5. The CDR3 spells CASSTQGKNTGELFF. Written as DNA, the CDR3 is TGTGCCAGCAGCACACAGGGGAAAAACACCGGGGAGCTGTTTTTT.

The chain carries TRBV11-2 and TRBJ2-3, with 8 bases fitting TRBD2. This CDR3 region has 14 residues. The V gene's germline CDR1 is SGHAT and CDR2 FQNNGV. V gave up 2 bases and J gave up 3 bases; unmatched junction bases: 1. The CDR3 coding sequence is TGTGCCAGCAGCTTATCGGGGGGGACAGATACGCAGTATTTT. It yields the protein CASSLSGGTDTQYF.

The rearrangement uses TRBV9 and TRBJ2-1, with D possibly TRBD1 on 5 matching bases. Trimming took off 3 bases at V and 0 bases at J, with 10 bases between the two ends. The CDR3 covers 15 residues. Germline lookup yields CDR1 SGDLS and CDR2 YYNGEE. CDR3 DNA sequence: TGTGCCAGCAGCGCCCTTCAGGGCTCCTACAATGAGCAGTTCTTC. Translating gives CASSALQGSYNEQFF.

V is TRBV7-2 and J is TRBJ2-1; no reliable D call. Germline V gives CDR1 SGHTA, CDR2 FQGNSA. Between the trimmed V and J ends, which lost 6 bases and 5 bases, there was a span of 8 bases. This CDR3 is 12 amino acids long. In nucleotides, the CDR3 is TGTGCCAGCAGACAAAAGAACAATGAGCAGTTCTTC. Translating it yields CASRQKNNEQFF.

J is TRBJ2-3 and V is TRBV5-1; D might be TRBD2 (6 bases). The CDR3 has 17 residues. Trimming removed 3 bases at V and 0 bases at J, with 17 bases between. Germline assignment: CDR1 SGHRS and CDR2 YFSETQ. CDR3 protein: CASSWNRDSSSTDTQYF. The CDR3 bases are TGCGCCAGCAGCTGGAACCGGGACTCCTCTAGCACAGATACGCAGTATTTT.

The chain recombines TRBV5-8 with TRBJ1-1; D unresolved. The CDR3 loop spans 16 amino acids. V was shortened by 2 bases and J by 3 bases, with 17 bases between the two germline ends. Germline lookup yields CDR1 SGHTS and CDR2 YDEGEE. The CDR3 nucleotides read TGTGCCAGCAGCTTTCTTTTGGGATCATGGGACACTGAAGCTTTCTTT. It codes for CASSFLLGSWDTEAFF.

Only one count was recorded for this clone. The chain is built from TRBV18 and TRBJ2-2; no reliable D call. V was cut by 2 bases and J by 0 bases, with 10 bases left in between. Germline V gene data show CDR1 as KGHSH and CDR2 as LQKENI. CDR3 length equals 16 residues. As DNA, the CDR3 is TGTGCCAGCTCACCATTCGGGTCGACGAACACCGGGGAGCTGTTTTTT. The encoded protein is CASSPFGSTNTGELFF.

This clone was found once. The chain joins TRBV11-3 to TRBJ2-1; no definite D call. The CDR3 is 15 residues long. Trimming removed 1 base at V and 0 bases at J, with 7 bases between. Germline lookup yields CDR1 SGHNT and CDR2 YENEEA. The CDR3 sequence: CASSLGESSYNEQFF. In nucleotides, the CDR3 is TGTGCCAGCAGCTTAGGCGAGAGCTCCTACAATGAGCAGTTCTTC. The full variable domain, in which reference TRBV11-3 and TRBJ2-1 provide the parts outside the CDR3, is EAGVVQSPRYKIIEKKQPVAFWCNPISGHNTLYWYLQNLGQGPELLIRYENEEAVDDSQLPKDRFSAERLKGVDSTLKIQPAELGDSAVYLCASSLGESSYNEQFFGPGTRLTVL.

CDR3 in DNA: TGTGCCAGCGCCAGGGACGGGGGCTATGGCTACACCTTC. This sequence encodes CASARDGGYGYTF. The chain couples TRBV7-9 to TRBJ1-2, with D perhaps matching TRBD1 (5 bases). V was clipped by 8 bases and J by 4 bases, with 14 bases between them. Germline CDR1 and CDR2: SEHNR and FQNEAQ (reference sequence). This CDR3 has 13 residues.

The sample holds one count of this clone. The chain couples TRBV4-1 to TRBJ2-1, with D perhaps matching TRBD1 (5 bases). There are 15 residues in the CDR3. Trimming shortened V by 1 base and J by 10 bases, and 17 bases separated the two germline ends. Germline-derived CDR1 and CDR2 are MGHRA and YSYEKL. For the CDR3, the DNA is TGCGCCAGCAGCCAAGGTGGCCAGGGATTAAACGAGCAGTTCTTC. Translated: CASSQGGQGLNEQFF.

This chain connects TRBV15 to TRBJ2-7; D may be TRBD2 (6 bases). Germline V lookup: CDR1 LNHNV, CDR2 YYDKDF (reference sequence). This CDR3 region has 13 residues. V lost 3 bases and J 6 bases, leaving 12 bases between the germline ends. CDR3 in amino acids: CATSRDRRGEQYF. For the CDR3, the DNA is TGTGCCACCAGCAGGGACCGGAGGGGCGAGCAGTACTTC.